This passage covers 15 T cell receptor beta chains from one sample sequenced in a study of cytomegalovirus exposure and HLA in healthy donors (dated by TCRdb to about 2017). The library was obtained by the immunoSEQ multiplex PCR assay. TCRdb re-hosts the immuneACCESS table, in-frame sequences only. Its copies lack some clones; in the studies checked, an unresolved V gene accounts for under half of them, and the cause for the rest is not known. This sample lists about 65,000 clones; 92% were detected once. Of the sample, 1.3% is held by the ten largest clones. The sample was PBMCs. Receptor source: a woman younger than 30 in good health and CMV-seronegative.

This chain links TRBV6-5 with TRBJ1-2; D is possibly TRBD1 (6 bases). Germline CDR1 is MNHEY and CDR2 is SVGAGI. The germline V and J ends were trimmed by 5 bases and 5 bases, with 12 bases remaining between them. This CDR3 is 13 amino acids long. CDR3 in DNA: TGTGCCAGCAGTCAGGGGATCGGGTATGGCTACACCTTC. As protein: CASSQGIGYGYTF.

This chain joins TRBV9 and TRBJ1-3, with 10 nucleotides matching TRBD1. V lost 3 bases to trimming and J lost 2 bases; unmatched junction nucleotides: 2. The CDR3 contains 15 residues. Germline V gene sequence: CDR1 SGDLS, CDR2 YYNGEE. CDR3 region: CASSETGGPGNTIYF. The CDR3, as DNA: TGTGCCAGCAGCGAGACAGGGGGCCCTGGAAACACCATATATTTT.

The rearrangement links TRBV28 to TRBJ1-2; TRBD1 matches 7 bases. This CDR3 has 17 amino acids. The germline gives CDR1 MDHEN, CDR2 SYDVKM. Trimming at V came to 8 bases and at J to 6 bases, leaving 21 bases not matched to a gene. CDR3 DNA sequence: TGTGCCAGCGGATATACTAACAGACAGGGAGGAAAGGATGGCTACACCTTC. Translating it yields CASGYTNRQGGKDGYTF.

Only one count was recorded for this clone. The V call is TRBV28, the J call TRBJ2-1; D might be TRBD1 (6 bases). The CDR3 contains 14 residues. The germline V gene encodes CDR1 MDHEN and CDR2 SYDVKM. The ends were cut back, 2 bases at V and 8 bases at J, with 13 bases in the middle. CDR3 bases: TGTGCCAGCAGTTTAATTACAGGGACCGATGAGCAGTTCTTC. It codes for CASSLITGTDEQFF.

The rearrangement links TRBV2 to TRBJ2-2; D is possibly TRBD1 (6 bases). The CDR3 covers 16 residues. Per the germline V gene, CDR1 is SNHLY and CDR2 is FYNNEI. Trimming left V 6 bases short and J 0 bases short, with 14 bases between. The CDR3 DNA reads TGTGCCAGCAGCCTTGACAGGAACCCGAACACCGGGGAGCTGTTTTTT. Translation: CASSLDRNPNTGELFF.

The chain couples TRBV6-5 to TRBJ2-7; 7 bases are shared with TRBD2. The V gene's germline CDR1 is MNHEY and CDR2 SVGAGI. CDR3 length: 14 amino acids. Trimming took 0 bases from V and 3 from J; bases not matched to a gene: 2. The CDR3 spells CASSYSSSGYEQYF. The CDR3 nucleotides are TGTGCCAGCAGTTACTCGTCTAGCGGCTACGAGCAGTACTTC.

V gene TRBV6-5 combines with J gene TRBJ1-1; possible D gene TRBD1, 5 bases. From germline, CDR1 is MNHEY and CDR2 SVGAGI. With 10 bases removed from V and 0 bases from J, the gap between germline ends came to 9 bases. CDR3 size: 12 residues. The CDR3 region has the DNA TGTGCCACCCAGGGAATGAACACTGAAGCTTTCTTT. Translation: CATQGMNTEAFF.

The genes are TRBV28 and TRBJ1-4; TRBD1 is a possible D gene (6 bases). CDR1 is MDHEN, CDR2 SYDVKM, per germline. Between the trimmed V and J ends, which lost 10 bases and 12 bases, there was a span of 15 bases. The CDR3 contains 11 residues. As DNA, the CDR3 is TGTGCCATCAAAAAAAACAGGGAACTGTTTTTT. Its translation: CAIKKNRELFF.

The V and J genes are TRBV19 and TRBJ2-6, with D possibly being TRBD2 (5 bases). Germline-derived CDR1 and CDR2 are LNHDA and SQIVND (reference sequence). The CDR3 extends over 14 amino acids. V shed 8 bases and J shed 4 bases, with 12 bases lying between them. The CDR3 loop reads CASSERSGANVLTF. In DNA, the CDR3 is TGTGCCAGTTCAGAGCGGTCCGGGGCCAACGTCCTGACTTTC.

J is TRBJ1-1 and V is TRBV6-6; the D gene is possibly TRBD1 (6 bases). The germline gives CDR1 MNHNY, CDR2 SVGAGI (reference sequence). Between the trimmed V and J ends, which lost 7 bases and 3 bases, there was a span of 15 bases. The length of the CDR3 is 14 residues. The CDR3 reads CASTPGGADTEAFF. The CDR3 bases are TGTGCCAGCACTCCTGGGGGGGCTGACACTGAAGCTTTCTTT.

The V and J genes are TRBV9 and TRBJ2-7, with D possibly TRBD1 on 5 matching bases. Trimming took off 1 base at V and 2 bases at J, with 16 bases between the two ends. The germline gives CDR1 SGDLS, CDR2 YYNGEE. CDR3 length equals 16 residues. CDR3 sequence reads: CASSVNPQGHPYEQYF. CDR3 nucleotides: TGTGCCAGCAGCGTAAACCCGCAGGGCCACCCCTACGAGCAGTACTTC. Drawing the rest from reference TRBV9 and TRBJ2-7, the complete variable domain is DSGVTQTPKHLITATGQRVTLRCSPRSGDLSVYWYQQSLDQGLQFLIQYYNGEERAKGNILERFSAQQFPDLHSELNLSSLELGDSALYFCASSVNPQGHPYEQYFGPGTRLTVT.

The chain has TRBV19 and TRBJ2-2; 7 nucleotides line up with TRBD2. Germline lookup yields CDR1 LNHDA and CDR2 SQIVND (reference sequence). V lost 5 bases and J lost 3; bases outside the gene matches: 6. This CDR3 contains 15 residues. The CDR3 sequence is CASSLRESYTGELFF. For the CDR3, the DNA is TGTGCCAGTAGTCTGCGGGAGTCCTACACCGGGGAGCTGTTTTTT.

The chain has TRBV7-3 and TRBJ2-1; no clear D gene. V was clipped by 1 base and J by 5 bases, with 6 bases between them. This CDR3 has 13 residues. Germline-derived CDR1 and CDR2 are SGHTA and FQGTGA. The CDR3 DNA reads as TGTGCCAGCAGCTTAAATACGGACAATGAGCAGTTCTTC. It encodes CASSLNTDNEQFF.

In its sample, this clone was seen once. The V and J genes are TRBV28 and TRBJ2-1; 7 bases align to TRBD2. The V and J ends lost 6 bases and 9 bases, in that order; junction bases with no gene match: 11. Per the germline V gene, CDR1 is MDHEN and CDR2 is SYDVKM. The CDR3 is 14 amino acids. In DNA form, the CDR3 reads TGTGCCAGCAGCCCCGGGGGGACGCAGAGTGAGCAGTTCTTC. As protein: CASSPGGTQSEQFF.

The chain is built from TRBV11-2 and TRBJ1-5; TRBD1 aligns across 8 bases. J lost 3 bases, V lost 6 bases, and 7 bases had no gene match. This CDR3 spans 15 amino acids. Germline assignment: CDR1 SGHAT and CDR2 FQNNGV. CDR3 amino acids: CASSEQGDNNQPQHF. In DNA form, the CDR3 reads TGTGCCAGCAGTGAACAGGGGGACAACAATCAGCCCCAGCATTTT.